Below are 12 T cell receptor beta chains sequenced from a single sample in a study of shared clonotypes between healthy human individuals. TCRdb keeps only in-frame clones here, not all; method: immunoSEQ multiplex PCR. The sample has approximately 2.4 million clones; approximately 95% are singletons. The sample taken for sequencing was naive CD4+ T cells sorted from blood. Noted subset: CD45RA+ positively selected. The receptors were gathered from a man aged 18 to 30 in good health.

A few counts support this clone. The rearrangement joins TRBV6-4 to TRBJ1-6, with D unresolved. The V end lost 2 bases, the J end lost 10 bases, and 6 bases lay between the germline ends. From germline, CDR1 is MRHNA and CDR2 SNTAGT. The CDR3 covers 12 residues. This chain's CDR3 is CASSDTRSPLHF. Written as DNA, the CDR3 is TGTGCCAGCAGTGACACGAGGTCACCCCTCCACTTT.

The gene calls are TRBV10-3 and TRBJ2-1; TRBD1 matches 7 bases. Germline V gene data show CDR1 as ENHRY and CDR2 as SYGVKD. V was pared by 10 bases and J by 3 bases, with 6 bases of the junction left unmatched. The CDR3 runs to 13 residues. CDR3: CATLRDSYNEQFF. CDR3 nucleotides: TGTGCCACCCTCCGGGACAGCTACAATGAGCAGTTCTTC.

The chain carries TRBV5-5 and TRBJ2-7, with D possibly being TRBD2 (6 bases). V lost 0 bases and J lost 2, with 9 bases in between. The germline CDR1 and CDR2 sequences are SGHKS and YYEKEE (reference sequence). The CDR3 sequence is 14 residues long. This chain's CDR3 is CASSLGLVTYEQYF. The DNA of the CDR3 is TGTGCCAGCAGCTTGGGACTAGTTACCTACGAGCAGTACTTC.

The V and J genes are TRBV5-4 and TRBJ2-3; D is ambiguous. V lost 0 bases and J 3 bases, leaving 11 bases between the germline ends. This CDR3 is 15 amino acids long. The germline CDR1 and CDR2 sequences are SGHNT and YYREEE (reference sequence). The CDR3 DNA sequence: TGTGCCAGCAGCTTGGGGCTGCAGGAGACAGATACGCAGTATTTT. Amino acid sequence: CASSLGLQETDTQYF.

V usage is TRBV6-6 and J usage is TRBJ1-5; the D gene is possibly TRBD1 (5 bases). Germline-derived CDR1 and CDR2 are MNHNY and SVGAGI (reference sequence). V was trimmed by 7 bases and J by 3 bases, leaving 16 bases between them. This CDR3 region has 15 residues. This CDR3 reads CASMDRGALNQPQHF. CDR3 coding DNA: TGTGCCAGCATGGACCGCGGGGCACTCAATCAGCCCCAGCATTTT.

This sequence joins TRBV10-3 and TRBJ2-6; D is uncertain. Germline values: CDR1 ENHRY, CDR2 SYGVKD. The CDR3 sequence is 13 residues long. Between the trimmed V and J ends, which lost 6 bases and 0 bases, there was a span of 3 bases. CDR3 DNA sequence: TGTGCCATCAGGAACTCTGGGGCCAACGTCCTGACTTTC. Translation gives CAIRNSGANVLTF.

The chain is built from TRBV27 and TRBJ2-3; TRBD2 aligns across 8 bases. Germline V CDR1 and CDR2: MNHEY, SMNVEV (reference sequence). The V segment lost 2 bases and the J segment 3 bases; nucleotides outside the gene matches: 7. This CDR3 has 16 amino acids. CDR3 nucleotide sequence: TGTGCCAGCAGTTTACGAGCGGGAGTTCGAACAGATACGCAGTATTTT. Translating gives CASSLRAGVRTDTQYF.

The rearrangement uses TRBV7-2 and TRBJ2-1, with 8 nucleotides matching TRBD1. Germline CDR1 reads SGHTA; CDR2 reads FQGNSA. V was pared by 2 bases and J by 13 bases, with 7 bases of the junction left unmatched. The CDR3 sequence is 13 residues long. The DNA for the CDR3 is TGTGCCAGCAGCTTACAACCGGGACAGGCCCAGTTCTTC. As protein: CASSLQPGQAQFF.

CDR3 sequence (DNA): TGCGCCAGCAGCTTGAACGCCCAGTCCTATGGCTACACCTTC. Its protein is CASSLNAQSYGYTF. The chain couples TRBV5-1 to TRBJ1-2; unclear D gene. The CDR3 is made up of 14 amino acids. V lost 1 base and J lost 4, with 11 bases in between. Germline V gives CDR1 SGHRS, CDR2 YFSETQ.

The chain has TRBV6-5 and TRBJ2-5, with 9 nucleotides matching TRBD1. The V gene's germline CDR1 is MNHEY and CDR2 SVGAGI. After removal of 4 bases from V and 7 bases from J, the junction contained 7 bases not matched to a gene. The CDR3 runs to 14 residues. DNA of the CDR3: TGTGCCAGCAGTTCAACCGGGACAGGGAGGACCCAGTACTTC. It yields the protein CASSSTGTGRTQYF.

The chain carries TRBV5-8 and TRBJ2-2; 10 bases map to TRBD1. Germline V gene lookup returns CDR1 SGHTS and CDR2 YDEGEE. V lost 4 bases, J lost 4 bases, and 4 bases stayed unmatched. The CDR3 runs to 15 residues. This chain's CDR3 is CASSRGTGVTGELFF. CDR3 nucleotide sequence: TGTGCCAGCAGCCGAGGGACAGGGGTCACCGGGGAGCTGTTTTTT.

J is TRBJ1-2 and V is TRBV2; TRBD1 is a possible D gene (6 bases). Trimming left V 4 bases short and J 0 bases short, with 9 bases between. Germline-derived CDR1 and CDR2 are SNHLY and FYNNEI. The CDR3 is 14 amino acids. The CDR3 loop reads CASSAGQSNYGYTF. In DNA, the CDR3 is TGTGCCAGCAGTGCTGGACAGTCTAACTATGGCTACACCTTC.